The rows below give T cell receptor beta chains drawn from one sample of a study of cytomegalovirus exposure and HLA in healthy donors. Assay: immunoSEQ multiplex PCR; the TCRdb copy retains only in-frame clones and omits some. The sample holds about 98,000 clones, about 74% seen once. The sample consisted of PBMCs. The receptors come from a male donor in good health and CMV-seronegative. CDR3s include the opening cysteine and the closing phenylalanine or tryptophan.

TRBJ1-2 | TRBV29-1 | CSVVGIHRDSDGYTF
TRBJ2-1 | TRBV30 | CAWRGLAGDSYNEQFF
NA | TRBV7-9 | CASSSDRSGSYEQYF
TRBJ2-4 | TRBV4-3 | CASSQDPGGAKNIQYF
TRBJ1-1 | TRBV25-1 | CASSVVGPRGTEAFF
TRBJ2-5 | TRBV2 | CATKTSGRGETQYF
TRBJ2-3 | TRBV15 | CATSREVSADTQYF
TRBJ2-7 | TRBV28 | CASSLNKGAYEQYF
TRBJ2-3 | TRBV5-8 | CASSRGTRGNTDTQYF
TRBJ1-5 | TRBV27 | CASSSEGVGNQPQHF
TRBJ1-4 | TRBV6-4 | CASSDSAGAGEKLFF
TRBJ1-2 | TRBV2 | CASSELGQDYGYTF
TRBJ2-5 | TRBV5-1 | CASSVQGRETQYF
TRBJ2-1 | TRBV4-2 | CASSQLGLAGYNEQFF
TRBJ2-7 | TRBV7-2 | CASSYQRELAHEQYF
TRBJ1-2 | TRBV7-9 | CASSFTDRGAHYGYTF
TRBJ2-3 | TRBV9 | CASSVPGLAGEDTQYF
TRBJ2-5 | TRBV14 | CASSLGETQYF
TRBJ2-1 | TRBV7-9 | CASSLFQVNEQFF
TRBJ1-1 | TRBV7-9 | CASSLAGTENTEAFF
TRBJ1-2 | TRBV27 | CASSPRTGGVYGYTF
TRBJ1-1 | TRBV27 | CASTTIGDRGRNTEAFF
TRBJ1-1 | TRBV6-6 | CASVRAANTEAFF